This T cell receptor beta chain was recovered during a study of CD8+CD57+ T cells in acquired aplastic anemia. For the study at large: Quantities of DNA derived from sorted CD4+ and CD8+ cells averaged approximately 3.3 ug. Study observations and caveats: For CD8+ Simpson's diversity, patients and controls showed no significant difference. Patients and controls shared 25 to 30 CD8+ CDR3 sequences, which appeared highly expressed in patients and within their immunodominant clones.

Whoever was chosen for sequencing had shown CD8+CD57+ cell expansion by flow cytometry. Every patient presented with severe acquired aplastic anemia. V lost 4 bases and J 2 bases, leaving 11 bases between the germline ends. Germline V gives CDR1 LNHDA, CDR2 SQIVND (reference sequence). The CDR3 length is 15 residues. Researchers used genomic DNA as the template to profile TCR beta VDJ and CDR3. Via MiXCR, TCRdb re-called the reads, giving one row per CDR3 protein. The repertoire consists of approximately 130,000 distinct CDR3 sequences, with about 40% occurring once and the leading ten covering over 2%. This clonotype was seen repeatedly, ten times or more. The antigen is not known.

Sequencing used sorted CD4+, CD8+, or CD8+CD57+ T cells (not recorded which) from PBMCs. The origin of this receptor is a human donor with aplastic anemia. The chain carries TRBV19 and TRBJ2-2; perhaps TRBD2 as D (5 bases). CDR3 amino acids: CASSRNGENTGELFF. The CDR3 region has the DNA TGTGCCAGTAGTAGGAACGGGGAAAACACCGGGGAGCTGTTTTTT. Supplemented by reference TRBV19 and TRBJ2-2, the full variable domain reads DGGITQSPKYLFRKEGQNVTLSCEQNLNHDAMYWYRQDPGQGLRLIYYSQIVNDFQKGDIAEGYSVSREKKESFPLTVTSAQKNPTAFYLCASSRNGENTGELFFGEGSRLTVL.